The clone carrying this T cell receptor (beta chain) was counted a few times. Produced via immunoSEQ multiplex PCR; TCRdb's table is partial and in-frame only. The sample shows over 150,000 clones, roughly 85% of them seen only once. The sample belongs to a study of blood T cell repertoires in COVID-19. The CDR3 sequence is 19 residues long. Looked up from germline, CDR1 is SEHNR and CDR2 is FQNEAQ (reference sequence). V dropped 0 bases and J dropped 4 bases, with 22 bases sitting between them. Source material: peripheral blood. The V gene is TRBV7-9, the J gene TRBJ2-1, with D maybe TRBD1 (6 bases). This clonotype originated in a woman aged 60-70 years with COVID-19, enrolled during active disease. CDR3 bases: TGTGCCAGCAGCTTAGCGACAGGCCATGGGGCTTTTCTGTACAATGAGCAGTTCTTC. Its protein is CASSLATGHGAFLYNEQFF.